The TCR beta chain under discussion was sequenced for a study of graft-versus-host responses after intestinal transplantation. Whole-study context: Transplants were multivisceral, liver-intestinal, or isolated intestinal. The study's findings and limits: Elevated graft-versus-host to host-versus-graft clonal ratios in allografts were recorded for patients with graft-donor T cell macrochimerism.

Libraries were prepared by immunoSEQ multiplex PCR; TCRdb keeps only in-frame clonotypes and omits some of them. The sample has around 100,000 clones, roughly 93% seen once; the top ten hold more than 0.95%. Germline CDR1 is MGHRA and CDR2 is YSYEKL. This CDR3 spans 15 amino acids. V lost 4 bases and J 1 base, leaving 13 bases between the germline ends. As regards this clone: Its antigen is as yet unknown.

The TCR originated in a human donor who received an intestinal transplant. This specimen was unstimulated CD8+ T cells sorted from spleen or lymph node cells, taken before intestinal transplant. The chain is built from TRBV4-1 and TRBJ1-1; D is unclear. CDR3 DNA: TGCGCCAGCAGCCCGACGGATATGGGGAACACTGAAGCTTTCTTT. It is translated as CASSPTDMGNTEAFF.